The entry that follows covers one TCR beta chain sequence. This clone showed up just once. Which antigen it targets is not known. It has no much larger one-base neighbor in the sample; base qualities were not kept. CDR1 and CDR2 are drawn from the germline V gene: SGHDN, FVKESK. From the cysteine through the phenylalanine, the CDR3 covers 15 amino acids. Of the read, only the CDR3 DNA is kept; its 45 bases are in frame from base 1. Clipping removes 0 bases from V and 7 bases from J, with 7 as the unmatched junction base count. The sample is drawn from a study of technical replicates of blood from several donors (dated by TCRdb to about 2017). The library was produced with the immunoSEQ multiplex PCR assay. TCRdb provides this immuneACCESS table in a form limited to in-frame rearrangements. Some clones are lacking; in checked studies, under half of them reflect an unresolved V gene, and why the rest are absent is not known. This sample holds 75,000 to 95,000 clones; approximately 90% were observed only once. The top ten clones comprise approximately 0.41% of the sample.

Material: T cells isolated from PBMCs. In this chain, TRBV14 is recombined with TRBJ2-5; the junction holds 8 bases that match TRBD2. The sequence derives from a human donor in good health. DNA sequence: TGTGCCAGCAGCCAAGATTGGCGGGGGGCTCGGACCCAGTACTTC. Translated, this gives CASSQDWRGARTQYF.